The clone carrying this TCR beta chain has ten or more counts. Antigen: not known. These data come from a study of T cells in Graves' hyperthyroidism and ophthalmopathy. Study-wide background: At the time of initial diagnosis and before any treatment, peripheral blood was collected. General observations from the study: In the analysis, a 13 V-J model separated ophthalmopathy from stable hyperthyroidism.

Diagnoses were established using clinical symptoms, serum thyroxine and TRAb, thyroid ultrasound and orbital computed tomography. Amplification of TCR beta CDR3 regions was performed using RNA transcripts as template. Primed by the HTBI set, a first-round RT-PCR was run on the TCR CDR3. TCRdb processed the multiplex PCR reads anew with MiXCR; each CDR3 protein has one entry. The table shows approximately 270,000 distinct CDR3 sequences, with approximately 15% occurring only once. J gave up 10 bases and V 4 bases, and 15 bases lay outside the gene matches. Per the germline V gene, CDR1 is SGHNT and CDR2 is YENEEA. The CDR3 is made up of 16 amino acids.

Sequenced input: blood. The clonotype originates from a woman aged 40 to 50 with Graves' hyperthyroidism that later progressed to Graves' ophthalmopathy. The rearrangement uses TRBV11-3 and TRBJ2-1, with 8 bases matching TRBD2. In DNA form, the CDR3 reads TGTGCCAGCAGCTCTCATTACGGCGGGGGGCCGGGGGAGCAGTTCTTC. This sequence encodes CASSSHYGGGPGEQFF.